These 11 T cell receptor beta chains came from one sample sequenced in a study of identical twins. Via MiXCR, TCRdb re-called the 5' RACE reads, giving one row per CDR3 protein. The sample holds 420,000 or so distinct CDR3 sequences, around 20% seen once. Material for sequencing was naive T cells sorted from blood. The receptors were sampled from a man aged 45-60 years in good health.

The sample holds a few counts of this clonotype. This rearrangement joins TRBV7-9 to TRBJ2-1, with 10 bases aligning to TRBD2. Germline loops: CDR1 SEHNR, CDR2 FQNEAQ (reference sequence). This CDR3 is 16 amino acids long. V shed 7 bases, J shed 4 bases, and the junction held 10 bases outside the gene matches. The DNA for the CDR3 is TGTGCCAGCAACCGAGTGCCTAGCGGGGGATACAATGAGCAGTTCTTC. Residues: CASNRVPSGGYNEQFF.

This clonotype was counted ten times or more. CDR3 bases: TGCAGCGTCTACGCCCTTAGCGGGGCCTACGAGCAGTACTTC. Encoded protein: CSVYALSGAYEQYF. The rearrangement links TRBV29-1 to TRBJ2-7; 8 nucleotides align to TRBD2. Germline CDR1 reads SQVTM; CDR2 reads ANQGSEA. The CDR3 runs to 14 residues. V trimming: 6 bases; J trimming: 2 bases; junction bases outside the gene matches: 9.

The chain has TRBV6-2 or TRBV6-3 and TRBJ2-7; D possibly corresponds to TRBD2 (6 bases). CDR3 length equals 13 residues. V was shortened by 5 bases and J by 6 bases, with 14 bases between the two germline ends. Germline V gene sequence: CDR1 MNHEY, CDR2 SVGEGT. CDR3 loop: CASSPGGALEQYF. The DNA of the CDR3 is TGTGCCAGCAGTCCCGGGGGAGCTCTCGAGCAGTACTTC.

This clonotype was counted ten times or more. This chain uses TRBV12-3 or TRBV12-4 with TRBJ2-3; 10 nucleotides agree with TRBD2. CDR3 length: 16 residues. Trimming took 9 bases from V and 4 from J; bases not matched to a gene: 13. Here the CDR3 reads CASNRLAGTGADTQYF. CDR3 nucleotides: TGTGCCAGTAACCGACTAGCGGGCACGGGGGCAGATACGCAGTATTTT.

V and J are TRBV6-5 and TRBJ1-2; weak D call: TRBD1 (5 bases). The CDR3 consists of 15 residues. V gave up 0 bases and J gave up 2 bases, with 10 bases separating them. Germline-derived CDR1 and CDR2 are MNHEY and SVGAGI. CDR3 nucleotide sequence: TGTGCCAGCAGTTACTCGCAGGGAGCCAACTATGGCTACACCTTC. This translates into CASSYSQGANYGYTF.

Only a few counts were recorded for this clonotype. CDR3 region: CSAPDSSFRRANYGYTF. The CDR3 nucleotides read TGCAGTGCTCCAGACAGTTCCTTCAGACGAGCTAACTATGGCTACACCTTC. This rearrangement joins TRBV20-1 to TRBJ1-2; D is perhaps TRBD1 (5 bases). Looked up from germline, CDR1 is DFQATT and CDR2 is SNEGSKA (reference sequence). Trimming took 5 bases from V and 0 from J, leaving 22 bases between them. The CDR3 is made up of 17 amino acids.

The CDR3 DNA is TGCAGCTTTGGGACAGGGATATACAATGAGCAGTTCTTC. This encodes CSFGTGIYNEQFF. This chain connects TRBV29-1 to TRBJ2-1; 9 nucleotides match TRBD1. Germline CDR1 and CDR2: SQVTM and ANQGSEA. With V trimmed by 8 bases and J by 4 bases, 6 bases remained unmatched. The CDR3 spans 13 residues.

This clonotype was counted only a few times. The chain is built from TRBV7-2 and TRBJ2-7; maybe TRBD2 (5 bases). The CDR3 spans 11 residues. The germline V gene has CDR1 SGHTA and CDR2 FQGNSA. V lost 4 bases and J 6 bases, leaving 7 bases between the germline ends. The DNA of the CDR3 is TGTGCCAGCAGCTCCGGGGTCGAGCAGTACTTC. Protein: CASSSGVEQYF.

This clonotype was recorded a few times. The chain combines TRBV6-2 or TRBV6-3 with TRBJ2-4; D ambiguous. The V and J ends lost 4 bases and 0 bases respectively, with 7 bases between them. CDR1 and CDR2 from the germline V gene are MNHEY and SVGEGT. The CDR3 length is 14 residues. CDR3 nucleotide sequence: TGTGCCAGCAGTTTGTCGATAGCCAAAAACATTCAGTACTTC. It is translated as CASSLSIAKNIQYF.

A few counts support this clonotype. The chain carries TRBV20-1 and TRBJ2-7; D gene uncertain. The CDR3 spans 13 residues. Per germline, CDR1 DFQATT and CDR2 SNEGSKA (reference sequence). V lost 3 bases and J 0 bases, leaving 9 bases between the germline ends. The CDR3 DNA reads TGCAGTGCTAGGTTGACGGACTCCTACGAGCAGTACTTC. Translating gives CSARLTDSYEQYF.

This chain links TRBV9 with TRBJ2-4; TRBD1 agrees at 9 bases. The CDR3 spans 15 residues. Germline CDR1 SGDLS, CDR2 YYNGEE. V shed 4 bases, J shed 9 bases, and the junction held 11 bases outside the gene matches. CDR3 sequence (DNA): TGTGCCAGCAGCCTTACCGGGACAGGGCAAGTCATTCAGTACTTC. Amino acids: CASSLTGTGQVIQYF.